The 4 T cell receptor beta chains below all came from one sample that was sequenced in a study of cytomegalovirus exposure and HLA in healthy donors. It was with 60 Vbeta and 13 Jbeta primers that the PCR ran. The protocol was immunoSEQ multiplex PCR, while the TCRdb copy is restricted to in-frame clones and leaves out a portion. The profile shows 170,000 or so clones, about four fifths of them singletons. Material for sequencing was PBMCs. These receptors were taken from a man aged 25-45 years in good health and CMV-seropositive.

The V call is TRBV19, the J call TRBJ1-1; unclear D gene. The CDR3 totals 15 residues. The germline gives CDR1 LNHDA, CDR2 SQIVND (reference sequence). Trimming left V 3 bases short and J 6 bases short, with 17 bases between. This chain's CDR3 is CASSMGWRGGPEAFF. CDR3 nucleotide sequence: TGTGCCAGTAGTATGGGGTGGCGGGGAGGCCCTGAAGCTTTCTTT.

A remark on this clone: Mismatch with germline at one junction end may stem from a read error. V gene TRBV5-1 combines with J gene TRBJ2-1; 9 bases align to TRBD2. This CDR3 has 13 amino acids. The germline gives CDR1 SGHRS, CDR2 YFSETQ. The CDR3 loop reads CATSVAGVHEQFF. CDR3 bases: TGCGCCACCAGCGTAGCGGGGGTCCATGAGCAGTTCTTC.

The chain combines TRBV7-2 with TRBJ2-5; 7 bases map to TRBD1. Germline assignment: CDR1 SGHTA and CDR2 FQGNSA. The CDR3 consists of 14 residues. Unmatched junction bases numbered 3, after V lost 4 bases and J lost 1 base. The CDR3 is CASSSGTAQETQYF. The CDR3 DNA is TGTGCCAGCAGCTCGGGGACAGCCCAAGAGACCCAGTACTTC.

The chain is built from TRBV7-6 and TRBJ1-1; D is possibly TRBD1 (5 bases). The CDR3 length is 16 residues. V lost 0 bases and J lost 3, with 14 bases in between. Germline V CDR1 and CDR2: SGHVS, FNYEAQ. CDR3 region: CASSLAGGEGDTEAFF. The CDR3 DNA follows: TGTGCCAGCAGCTTAGCTGGAGGGGAAGGGGACACTGAAGCTTTCTTT.